The next 4 T cell receptor beta chains were all read from a single sample in a study of OX40 agonist ivuxolimab in advanced cancers. The repertoire was sequenced with immunoSEQ multiplex PCR; TCRdb's copy has only in-frame clones and lacks some. In the table there are nearly 80,000 clones, approximately 85% of which are singletons. The source was CD4+ or CD8+ T cells sorted from blood, collected in a trial of the OX40 agonist ivuxolimab. The receptors were sampled from an adult with an advanced solid tumor such as melanoma, head and neck, liver or kidney cancer.

The rearrangement joins TRBV7-8 to TRBJ2-3, with D perhaps assigned TRBD1 or TRBD2 (6 bases each). V was cut by 4 bases and J by 4 bases, with 15 bases left in between. The CDR3 length is 15 residues. The germline V gene has CDR1 SGHVS and CDR2 FQNEAQ. CDR3 DNA sequence: TGTGCCAGCAGCTACCGGGTCGGGGGCGCAGATACGCAGTATTTT. It codes for CASSYRVGGADTQYF.

About this clone: Other DNA sequences within the sample encode an identical CDR3. The chain is built from TRBV10-3 and TRBJ1-1; D perhaps matches TRBD1 (5 bases). CDR3 size: 14 residues. V dropped 9 bases and J dropped 4 bases, with 18 bases sitting between them. Germline CDR1 is ENHRY and CDR2 is SYGVKD. The CDR3 region is CAITEIWRGTEAFF. The CDR3 coding sequence is TGTGCCATTACAGAGATCTGGAGGGGCACTGAAGCTTTCTTT.

The chain recombines TRBV4-1 with TRBJ2-2; 12 nucleotides match TRBD1. CDR3 length equals 17 residues. The germline gives CDR1 MGHRA, CDR2 YSYEKL. V shed 3 bases, J shed 4 bases, and the junction held 6 bases outside the gene matches. The CDR3 region is CASSHQPGQGATGELFF. CDR3 nucleotide sequence: TGCGCCAGCAGCCACCAACCGGGACAGGGGGCCACCGGGGAGCTGTTTTTT.

The CDR3 loop reads CASYRGRLAGGNTDTQYF. CDR3 nucleotides: TGTGCCAGTTACCGAGGTCGACTAGCGGGAGGGAACACAGATACGCAGTATTTT. The gene calls are TRBV28 and TRBJ2-3; the match to TRBD2 covers 14 bases. J lost 2 bases, V lost 9 bases, and 13 bases had no gene match. CDR3 length equals 18 residues. Germline assignment: CDR1 MDHEN and CDR2 SYDVKM. Full variable domain (remainder filled in from reference TRBV28 and TRBJ2-3): DVKVTQSSRYLVKRTGEKVFLECVQDMDHENMFWYRQDPGLGLRLIYFSYDVKMKEKGDIPEGYSVSREKKERFSLILESASTNQTSMYLCASYRGRLAGGNTDTQYFGPGTRLTVL.